Included here is one T cell receptor beta chain sequence, with context. The data belong to a study of Ad26.COV2.S vaccination and SARS-CoV-2 variants. Assay used: immunoSEQ multiplex PCR; TCRdb lists only in-frame clones, some missing. This table has a few hundred thousand clones, more than 80% appearing once. V dropped 6 bases and J dropped 0 bases, with 18 bases sitting between them. The CDR3 is 17 amino acids. From germline, CDR1 is LNHDA and CDR2 SQIVND (reference sequence). Treatment in this sample: some 20 received Ad26.COV2.S at low or high dose, single or two shots; roughly five received placebo; per-sample allocation not given. After the first vaccine or placebo injection, samples were drawn on day 63.

This specimen consisted of peripheral blood, obtained in a trial of Ad26.COV2.S vaccine versus placebo. This receptor was identified in a person aged 18 to 65 who received the Ad26.COV2.S COVID-19 vaccine or a placebo. The rearrangement joins TRBV19 to TRBJ2-1; no clear D. Here the CDR3 reads CASSLSQRLSSYNEQFF. CDR3 sequence (DNA): TGTGCCAGTAGCCTCTCCCAGCGCCTGAGCTCCTACAATGAGCAGTTCTTC.